This is a list of T cell receptor beta chains from one sample in a study of control samples from healthy donors and cancer patients. Here immunoSEQ multiplex PCR was the method, and the copy in TCRdb shows in-frame clones only, minus some. The sample has roughly 180,000 clones, approximately 91% seen once. Sequencing was performed on blood. These receptors originate from a woman aged 40 to 55 in good health. CDR3s include the opening cysteine and the closing phenylalanine or tryptophan. A D gene is named only where the DNA matches it firmly. Clone size is stated in some rows and not others, as once, few, many or a class when expanded.

>once|NA|TRBV6-1|TRBJ1-1
CASSEGLVEAFF
TGTGCCAGCAGTGAAGGGCTGGTTGAGGCTTTCTTT
>NA|NA|TRBV15|TRBJ2-1
CATSRERGENEQFF
TGTGCCACCAGCAGAGAACGAGGGGAGAATGAGCAGTTCTTC
>NA|NA|TRBV6-1|TRBJ1-6
CASSEYLTVNSPLHF
TGTGCCAGCAGTGAATATTTGACAGTGAATTCACCCCTCCACTTT
>NA|NA|TRBV27|TRBJ1-2
CASRPGTSNYGYTF
TGTGCCAGCAGACCGGGGACCTCTAACTATGGCTACACCTTC
>NA|NA|TRBV10-3|TRBJ1-6
CAISESGAGSPLHF
TGTGCCATCAGTGAGTCCGGAGCCGGGTCACCCCTCCACTTT
>NA|NA|TRBV3-1/TRBV3-2|TRBJ1-2
CASSQDSRQARGYTF
TGTGCCAGCAGCCAAGATAGTAGGCAGGCAAGGGGCTACACCTTC
>NA|NA|TRBV3-1/TRBV3-2|TRBJ1-4
CASSQGDKYNEKLFF
TGTGCCAGCAGCCAAGGGGACAAGTATAATGAAAAACTGTTTTTT
>once|NA|TRBV5-1|TRBJ1-1
CASSFLGGNTEAFF
TGCGCCAGCTCTTTTTTAGGGGGGAACACTGAAGCTTTCTTT
>NA|TRBD1|TRBV10-1|TRBJ1-1
CASSGTGGAMAFF
TGCGCCAGCAGTGGAACAGGGGGCGCCATGGCTTTCTTT
>NA|TRBD2|TRBV14|TRBJ2-1
CASSQEPLSSGGSGSYNEQFF
TGTGCCAGCAGCCAAGAACCCTTGTCTAGCGGGGGGAGCGGCTCCTACAATGAGCAGTTCTTC
>NA|TRBD2|TRBV7-8|TRBJ2-5
CASNPPRTSATVGETQYF
TGTGCCAGCAACCCCCCAAGGACTAGCGCAACGGTCGGAGAGACCCAGTACTTC
>NA|NA|TRBV3-1/TRBV3-2|TRBJ2-7
CASSQGRYEQYF
TGTGCCAGCAGCCAAGGAAGGTACGAGCAGTACTTC
>NA|TRBD1|TRBV7-8|TRBJ1-5
CASSLALIGGGDQPQHF
TGTGCCAGCAGCTTAGCCTTGATTGGAGGGGGCGACCAGCCCCAGCATTTT
>NA|TRBD2|TRBV11-2|TRBJ2-7
CASSSGGIYEQYF
TGTGCCAGCAGTTCGGGAGGGATCTACGAGCAGTACTTC
>NA|NA|TRBV6-6|TRBJ2-3
CASSDSAGDTDTQYF
TGTGCCAGCAGTGATTCAGCGGGTGATACAGATACGCAGTATTTT
>once|NA|TRBV3-1/TRBV3-2|TRBJ1-1
CASSSPLEAFF
TGTGCCAGCAGCTCTCCCCTGGAGGCTTTCTTT
>NA|NA|TRBV24-1|TRBJ2-1
CATSDGSRVNEQFF
TGTGCCACCAGTGATGGTTCTCGGGTCAATGAGCAGTTCTTC